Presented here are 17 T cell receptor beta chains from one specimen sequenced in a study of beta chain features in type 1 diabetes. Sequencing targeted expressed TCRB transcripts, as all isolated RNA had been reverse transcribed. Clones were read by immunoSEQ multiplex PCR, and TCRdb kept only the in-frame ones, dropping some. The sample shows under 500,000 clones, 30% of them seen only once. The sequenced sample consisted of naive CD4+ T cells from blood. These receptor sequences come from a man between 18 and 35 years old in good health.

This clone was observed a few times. This CDR3 reads CASRPRGNEQFF. The CDR3 DNA reads as TGTGCCAGCAGGCCTAGAGGCAATGAGCAGTTCTTC. This sequence joins TRBV2 and TRBJ2-1; no definite D call. V was clipped by 6 bases and J by 6 bases, with 9 bases between them. The CDR3 sequence is 12 residues long. Germline lookup yields CDR1 SNHLY and CDR2 FYNNEI.

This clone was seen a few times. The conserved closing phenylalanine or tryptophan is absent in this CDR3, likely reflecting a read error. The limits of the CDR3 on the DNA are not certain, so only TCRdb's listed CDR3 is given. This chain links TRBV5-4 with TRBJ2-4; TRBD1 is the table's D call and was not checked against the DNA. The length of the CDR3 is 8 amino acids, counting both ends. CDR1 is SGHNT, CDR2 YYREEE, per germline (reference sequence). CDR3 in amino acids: CASRTRVA.

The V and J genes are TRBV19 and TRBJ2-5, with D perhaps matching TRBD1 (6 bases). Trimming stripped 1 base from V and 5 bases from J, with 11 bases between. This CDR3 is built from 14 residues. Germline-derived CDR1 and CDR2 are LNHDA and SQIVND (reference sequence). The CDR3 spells CASSIGPGGETQYF. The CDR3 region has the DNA TGTGCCAGTAGTATAGGGCCTGGGGGCGAGACCCAGTACTTC.

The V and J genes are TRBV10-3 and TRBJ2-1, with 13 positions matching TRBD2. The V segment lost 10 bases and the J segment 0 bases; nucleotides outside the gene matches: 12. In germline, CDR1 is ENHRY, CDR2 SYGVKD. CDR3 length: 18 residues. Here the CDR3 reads CATRGTSGTDFSYNEQFF. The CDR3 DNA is TGTGCCACCAGGGGGACTAGCGGGACCGATTTCTCCTACAATGAGCAGTTCTTC.

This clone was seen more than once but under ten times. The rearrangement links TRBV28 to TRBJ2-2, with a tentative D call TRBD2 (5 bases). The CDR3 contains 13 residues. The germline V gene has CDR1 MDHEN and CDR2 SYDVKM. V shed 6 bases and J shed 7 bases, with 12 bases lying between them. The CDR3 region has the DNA TGTGCCAGCAGCCGTGTCGGGGTCGGGGAGCTGTTTTTT. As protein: CASSRVGVGELFF. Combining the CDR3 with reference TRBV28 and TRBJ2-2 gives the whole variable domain DVKVTQSSRYLVKRTGEKVFLECVQDMDHENMFWYRQDPGLGLRLIYFSYDVKMKEKGDIPEGYSVSREKKERFSLILESASTNQTSMYLCASSRVGVGELFFGEGSRLTVL.

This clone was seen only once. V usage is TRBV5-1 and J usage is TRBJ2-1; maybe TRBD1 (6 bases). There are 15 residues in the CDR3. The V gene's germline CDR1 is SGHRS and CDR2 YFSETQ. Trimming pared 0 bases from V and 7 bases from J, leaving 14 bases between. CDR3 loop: CASSLAGAGVNEQFF. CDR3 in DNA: TGCGCCAGCAGCTTGGCCGGCGCAGGGGTGAATGAGCAGTTCTTC.

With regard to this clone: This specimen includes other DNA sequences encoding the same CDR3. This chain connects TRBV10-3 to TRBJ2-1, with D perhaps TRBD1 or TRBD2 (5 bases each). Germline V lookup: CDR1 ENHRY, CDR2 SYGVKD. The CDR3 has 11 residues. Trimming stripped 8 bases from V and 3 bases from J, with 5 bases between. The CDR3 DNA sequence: TGTGCCATCGGGGGCTACAATGAGCAGTTCTTC. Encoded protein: CAIGGYNEQFF.

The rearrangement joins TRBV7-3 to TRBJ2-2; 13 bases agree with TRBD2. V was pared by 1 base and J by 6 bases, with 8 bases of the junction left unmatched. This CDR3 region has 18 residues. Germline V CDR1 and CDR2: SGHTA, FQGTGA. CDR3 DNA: TGTGCCAGCAGCTTAAGCGGACTAGCGGGAGCGCAAGCCGGGGAGCTGTTTTTT. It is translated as CASSLSGLAGAQAGELFF.

The CDR3: CASSPPLRVAEIYNEQFF. In DNA, the CDR3 is TGTGCCAGCAGCCCACCCCTGAGGGTAGCGGAGATATACAATGAGCAGTTCTTC. V is TRBV7-9 and J is TRBJ2-1, with a weak D call TRBD2 (6 bases). The CDR3 sequence is 18 residues long. The V and J ends lost 5 bases and 4 bases respectively, with 24 bases between them. CDR1 and CDR2 from the germline V gene are SEHNR and FQNEAQ (reference sequence).

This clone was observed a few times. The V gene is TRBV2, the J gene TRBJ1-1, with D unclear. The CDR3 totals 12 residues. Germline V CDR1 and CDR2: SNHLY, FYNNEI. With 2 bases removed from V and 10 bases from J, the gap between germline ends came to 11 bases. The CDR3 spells CASSESGYVAFF. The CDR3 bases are TGTGCCAGCAGTGAATCTGGATATGTAGCTTTCTTT.

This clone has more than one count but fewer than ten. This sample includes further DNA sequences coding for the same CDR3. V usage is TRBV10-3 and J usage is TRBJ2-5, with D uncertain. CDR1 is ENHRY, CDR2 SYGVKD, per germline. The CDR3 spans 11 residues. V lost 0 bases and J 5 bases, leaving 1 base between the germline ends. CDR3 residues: CAISESETQYF. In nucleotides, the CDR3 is TGTGCCATCAGTGAGTCCGAGACCCAGTACTTC.

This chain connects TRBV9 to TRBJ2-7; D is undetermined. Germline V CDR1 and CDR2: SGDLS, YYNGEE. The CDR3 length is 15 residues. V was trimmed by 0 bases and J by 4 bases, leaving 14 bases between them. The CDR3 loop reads CASSVATTVLYEQYF. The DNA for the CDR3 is TGTGCCAGCAGCGTAGCTACGACCGTTCTATACGAGCAGTACTTC. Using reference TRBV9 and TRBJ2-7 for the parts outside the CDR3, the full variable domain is DSGVTQTPKHLITATGQRVTLRCSPRSGDLSVYWYQQSLDQGLQFLIQYYNGEERAKGNILERFSAQQFPDLHSELNLSSLELGDSALYFCASSVATTVLYEQYFGPGTRLTVT.

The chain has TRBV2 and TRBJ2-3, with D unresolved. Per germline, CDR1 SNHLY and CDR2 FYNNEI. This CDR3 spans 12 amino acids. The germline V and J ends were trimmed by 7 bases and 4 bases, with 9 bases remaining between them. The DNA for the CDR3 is TGTGCCAGCAACGCAGGCTCAGATACGCAGTATTTT. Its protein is CASNAGSDTQYF.

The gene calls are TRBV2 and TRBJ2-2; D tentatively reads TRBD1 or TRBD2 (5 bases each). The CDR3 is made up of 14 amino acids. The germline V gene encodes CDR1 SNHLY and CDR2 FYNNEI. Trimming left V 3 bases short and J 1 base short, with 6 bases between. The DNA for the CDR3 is TGTGCCAGCAGTGAGAGGGGGAACACCGGGGAGCTGTTTTTT. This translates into CASSERGNTGELFF.

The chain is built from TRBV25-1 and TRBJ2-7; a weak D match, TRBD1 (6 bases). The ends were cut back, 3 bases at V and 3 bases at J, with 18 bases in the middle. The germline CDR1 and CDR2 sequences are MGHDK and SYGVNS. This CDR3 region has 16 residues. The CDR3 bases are TGTGCCAGCAGTGACCCATTCAGGGGTTCCCTCTACGAGCAGTACTTC. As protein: CASSDPFRGSLYEQYF.

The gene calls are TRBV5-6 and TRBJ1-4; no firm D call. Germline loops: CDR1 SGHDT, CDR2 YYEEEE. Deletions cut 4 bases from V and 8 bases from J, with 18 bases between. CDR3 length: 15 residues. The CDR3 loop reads CASSPRMVSFEKLFF. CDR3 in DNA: TGTGCCAGCAGCCCAAGGATGGTCAGTTTCGAAAAACTGTTTTTT.

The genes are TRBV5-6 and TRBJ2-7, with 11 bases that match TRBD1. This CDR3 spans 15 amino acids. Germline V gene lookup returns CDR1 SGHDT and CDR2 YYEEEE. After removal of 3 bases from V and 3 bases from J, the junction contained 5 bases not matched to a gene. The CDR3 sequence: CASSYGTGGRYEQYF. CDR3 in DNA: TGTGCCAGCAGCTATGGGACAGGGGGACGCTACGAGCAGTACTTC.